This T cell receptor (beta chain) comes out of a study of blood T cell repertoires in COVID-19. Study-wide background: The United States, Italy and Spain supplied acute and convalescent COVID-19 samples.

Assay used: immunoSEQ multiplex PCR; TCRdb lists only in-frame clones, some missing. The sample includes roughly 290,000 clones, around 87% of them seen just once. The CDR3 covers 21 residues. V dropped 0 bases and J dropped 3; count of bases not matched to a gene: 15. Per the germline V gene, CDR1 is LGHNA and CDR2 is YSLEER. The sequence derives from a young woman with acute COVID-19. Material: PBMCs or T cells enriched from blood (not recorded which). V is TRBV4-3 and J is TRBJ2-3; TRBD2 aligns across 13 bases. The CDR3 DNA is TGCGCCAGCAGCCAAGATCTAGGGGGACTAGCGGGACGTCCTCTGACAGATACGCAGTATTTT. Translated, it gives CASSQDLGGLAGRPLTDTQYF.